One and the same sample provided the 9 T cell receptor beta chains below, sequenced in a study of blood T cell repertoires in COVID-19. The table came from immunoSEQ multiplex PCR; TCRdb's copy has only in-frame clones and leaves some out. This table holds around 46,000 clones, approximately 85% found once. Material: peripheral blood. These receptors were obtained from a woman of 80 years or more with COVID-19, enrolled during active disease.

CDR3 in DNA: TGCAGTGCTAGTAGGGCAGGGGTCAATTCACCCCTCCACTTT. As protein: CSASRAGVNSPLHF. J is TRBJ1-6 and V is TRBV20-1, with a possible D match to TRBD1 (6 bases). Germline loops: CDR1 DFQATT, CDR2 SNEGSKA (reference sequence). V lost 3 bases to trimming and J lost 7 bases, with 13 bases between them. The CDR3 is 14 residues long.

V usage is TRBV4-3 and J usage is TRBJ1-3, with 8 nucleotides matching TRBD1. CDR3 length: 15 residues. Unmatched junction bases numbered 5, after V lost 3 bases and J lost 4 bases. Per germline, CDR1 LGHNA and CDR2 YSLEER. This CDR3 reads CASSHLTGVGNTIYF. The DNA of the CDR3 is TGCGCCAGCAGCCATCTGACAGGGGTCGGAAACACCATATATTTT.

V gene TRBV7-2 combines with J gene TRBJ1-1; D perhaps matches TRBD1 (5 bases). Germline V gene data show CDR1 as SGHTA and CDR2 as FQGNSA. Trimming stripped 4 bases from V and 2 bases from J, with 11 bases between. CDR3 length: 14 residues. The CDR3 DNA is TGTGCCAGCAGCTCATGGAGGGGAAACACTGAAGCTTTCTTT. Its translation is CASSSWRGNTEAFF.

The chain employs TRBV10-2 and TRBJ2-5, with TRBD1 identical over 9 bases. Germline V gene sequence: CDR1 WSHSY, CDR2 SAAADI. The CDR3 runs to 15 residues. J gave up 1 base and V 10 bases, and 10 bases lay outside the gene matches. In DNA, the CDR3 is TGCGCCACTCTCGGGGACAGGGCGTTCCAAGAGACCCAGTACTTC. The encoded protein is CATLGDRAFQETQYF.

V and J are TRBV7-2 and TRBJ1-1, with D possibly being TRBD1 (6 bases). The germline V gene encodes CDR1 SGHTA and CDR2 FQGNSA. Trimming pared 5 bases from V and 5 bases from J, leaving 12 bases between. The length of the CDR3 is 13 residues. The CDR3 DNA reads as TGTGCCAGCAGCAACTTGAGGGGGACTGAAGCTTTCTTT. Translating gives CASSNLRGTEAFF.

This sequence joins TRBV18 and TRBJ2-7; D perhaps matches TRBD2 (6 bases). The CDR3 totals 15 residues. V lost 2 bases and J 7 bases, leaving 18 bases between the germline ends. The V gene's germline CDR1 is KGHSH and CDR2 LQKENI. The DNA of the CDR3 is TGTGCCAGCTCACCAGTGGAGGGACCCACGTGGGAGCAGTACTTC. It specifies CASSPVEGPTWEQYF.

The chain is built from TRBV6-6 and TRBJ1-1; weak D call: TRBD1 (6 bases). V lost 0 bases and J lost 5, with 7 bases in between. The CDR3 extends over 13 amino acids. The germline gives CDR1 MNHNY, CDR2 SVGAGI (reference sequence). The CDR3 protein is CASSYSTGTEAFF. CDR3 bases: TGTGCCAGCAGTTACTCGACAGGAACTGAAGCTTTCTTT.

The gene calls are TRBV7-3 and TRBJ2-7; D might be TRBD1 (6 bases). Germline V gene data show CDR1 as SGHTA and CDR2 as FQGTGA. V was pared by 6 bases and J by 5 bases, with 17 bases between. The CDR3 sequence is 14 residues long. The CDR3 DNA reads as TGTGCCAGCAGTCCGACAGGTAGCCTGGACGAGCAGTACTTC. This codes for CASSPTGSLDEQYF.

J is TRBJ2-3 and V is TRBV9; D is ambiguous. The germline CDR1 and CDR2 sequences are SGDLS and YYNGEE. The CDR3 totals 14 residues. Trimming left V 4 bases short and J 0 bases short, with 9 bases between. This chain's CDR3 is CASSMTPSTDTQYF. The CDR3 nucleotides are TGTGCCAGCAGCATGACACCTAGCACAGATACGCAGTATTTT.